This TCR beta chain was documented in a study of cytomegalovirus exposure and HLA in healthy donors. A remark on this clone: Its antigen remains unknown.

The CDR3 is 18 residues long. Trimming removed 2 bases from V and 3 bases from J, with 19 bases in between. In germline, CDR1 is KGHSH, CDR2 LQKENI. Notes on the study in general: The records held CMV serostatus as the only immune exposure information.

PCR was performed using 60 Vbeta and 13 Jbeta primers. Libraries were prepared by immunoSEQ multiplex PCR; TCRdb keeps only in-frame clonotypes and omits some of them. The data contain around 190,000 clones, around 87% of them seen just once; the ten biggest clones take up approximately 1.1%. This sequence originates from a boy younger than 10 in good health and CMV-seronegative. V gene TRBV18 combines with J gene TRBJ1-4; D may be TRBD1 (6 bases). The specimen sequenced was PBMCs. Here the CDR3 reads CASSPNLDRRGPNEKLFF. CDR3 DNA: TGTGCCAGCTCACCAAATTTGGACAGAAGGGGACCTAATGAAAAACTGTTTTTT.